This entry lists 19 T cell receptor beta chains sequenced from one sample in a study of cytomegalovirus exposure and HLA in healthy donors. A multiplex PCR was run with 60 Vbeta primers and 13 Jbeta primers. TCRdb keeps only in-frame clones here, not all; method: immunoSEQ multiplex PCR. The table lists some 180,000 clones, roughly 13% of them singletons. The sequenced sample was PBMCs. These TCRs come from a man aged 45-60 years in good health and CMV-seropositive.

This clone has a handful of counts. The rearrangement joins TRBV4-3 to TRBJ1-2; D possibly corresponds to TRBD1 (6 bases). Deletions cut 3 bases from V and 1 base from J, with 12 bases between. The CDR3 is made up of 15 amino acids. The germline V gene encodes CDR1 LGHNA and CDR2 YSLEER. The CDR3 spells CASSQEDRLNYGYTF. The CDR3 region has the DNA TGCGCCAGCAGCCAGGAGGACAGACTTAACTATGGCTACACCTTC.

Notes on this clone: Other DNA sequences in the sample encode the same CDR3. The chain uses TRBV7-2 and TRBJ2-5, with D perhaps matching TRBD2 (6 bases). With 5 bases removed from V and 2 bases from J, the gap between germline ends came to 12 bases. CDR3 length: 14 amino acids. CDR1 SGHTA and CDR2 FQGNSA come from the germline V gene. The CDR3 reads CASSLLGGQETQYF. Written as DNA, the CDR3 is TGTGCCAGCAGCCTTCTGGGGGGTCAAGAGACCCAGTACTTC.

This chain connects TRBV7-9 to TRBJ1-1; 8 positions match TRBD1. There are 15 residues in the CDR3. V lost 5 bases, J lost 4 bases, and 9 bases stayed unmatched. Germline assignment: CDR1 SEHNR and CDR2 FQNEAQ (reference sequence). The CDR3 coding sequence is TGTGCCAGCAGCCTGACAGGGGAAATAGGCACTGAAGCTTTCTTT. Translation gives CASSLTGEIGTEAFF.

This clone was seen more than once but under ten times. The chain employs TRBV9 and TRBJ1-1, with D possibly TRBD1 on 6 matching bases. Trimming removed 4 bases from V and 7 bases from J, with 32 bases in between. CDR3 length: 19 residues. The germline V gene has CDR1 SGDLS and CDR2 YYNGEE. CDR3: CASSPSLQGDRPSWGEAFF. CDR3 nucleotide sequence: TGTGCCAGCAGCCCTTCCCTGCAGGGTGACAGGCCCTCTTGGGGTGAAGCTTTCTTT.

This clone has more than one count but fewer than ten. DNA for the CDR3: TGTGCCAGCAGCTTATTACGGTCTCAGGTGATCACTGAAGCTTTCTTT. Protein sequence: CASSLLRSQVITEAFF. The chain couples TRBV7-9 to TRBJ1-1; D not resolved. Trimming took off 2 bases at V and 4 bases at J, with 17 bases between the two ends. The CDR3 runs to 16 residues. CDR1 is SEHNR and CDR2 is FQNEAQ in the germline V gene (reference sequence).

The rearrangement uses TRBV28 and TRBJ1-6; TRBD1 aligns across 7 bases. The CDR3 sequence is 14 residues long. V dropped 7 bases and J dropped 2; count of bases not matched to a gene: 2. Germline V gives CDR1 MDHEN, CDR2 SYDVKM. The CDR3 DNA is TGTGCCAGCATTCAGGGGGCCTATAATTCACCCCTCCACTTT. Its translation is CASIQGAYNSPLHF.

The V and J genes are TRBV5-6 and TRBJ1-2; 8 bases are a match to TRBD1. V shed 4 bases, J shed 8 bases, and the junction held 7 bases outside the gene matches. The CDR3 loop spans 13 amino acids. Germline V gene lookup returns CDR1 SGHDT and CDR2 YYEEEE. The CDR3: CASSDGQGYGYTF. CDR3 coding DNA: TGTGCCAGCAGCGACGGACAGGGTTACGGCTACACCTTC.

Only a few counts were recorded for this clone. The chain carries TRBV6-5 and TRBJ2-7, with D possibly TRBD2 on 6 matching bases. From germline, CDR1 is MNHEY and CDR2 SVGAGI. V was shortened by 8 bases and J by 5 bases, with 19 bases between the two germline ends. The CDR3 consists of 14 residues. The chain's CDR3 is CASRGSFPGDEQYV. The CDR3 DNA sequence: TGTGCCAGCCGGGGGTCTTTCCCTGGGGACGAGCAGTACGTC.

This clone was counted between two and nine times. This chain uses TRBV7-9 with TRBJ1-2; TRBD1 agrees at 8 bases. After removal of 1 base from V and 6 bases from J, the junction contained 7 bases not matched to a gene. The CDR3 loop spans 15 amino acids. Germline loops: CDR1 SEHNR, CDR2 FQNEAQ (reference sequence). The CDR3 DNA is TGTGCCAGCAGCTTAGTACCAGGGGGCACCGATGGCTACACCTTC. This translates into CASSLVPGGTDGYTF.

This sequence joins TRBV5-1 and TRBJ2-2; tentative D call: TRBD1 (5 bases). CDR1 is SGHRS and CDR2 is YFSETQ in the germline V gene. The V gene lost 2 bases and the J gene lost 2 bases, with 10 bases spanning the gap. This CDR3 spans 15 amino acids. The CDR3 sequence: CASSLSQGNTGELFF. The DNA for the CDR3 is TGCGCCAGCAGCTTAAGTCAGGGTAACACCGGGGAGCTGTTTTTT. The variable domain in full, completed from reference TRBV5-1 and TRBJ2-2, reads KAGVTQTPRYLIKTRGQQVTLSCSPISGHRSVSWYQQTPGQGLQFLFEYFSETQRNKGNFPGRFSGRQFSNSRSEMNVSTLELGDSALYLCASSLSQGNTGELFFGEGSRLTVL.

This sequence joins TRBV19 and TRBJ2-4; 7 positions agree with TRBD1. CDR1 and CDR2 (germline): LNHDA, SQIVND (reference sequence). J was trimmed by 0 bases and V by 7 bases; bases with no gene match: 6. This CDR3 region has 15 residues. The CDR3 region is CASIGTAPAKNIQYF. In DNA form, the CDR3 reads TGTGCCAGTATAGGGACAGCCCCAGCCAAAAACATTCAGTACTTC.

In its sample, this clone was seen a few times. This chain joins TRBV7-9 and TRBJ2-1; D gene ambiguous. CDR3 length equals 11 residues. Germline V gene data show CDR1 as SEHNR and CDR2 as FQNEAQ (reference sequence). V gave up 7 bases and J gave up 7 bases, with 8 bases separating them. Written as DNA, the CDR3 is TGTGCCAGCACCAACGGGAATGAGCAGTTCTTC. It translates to CASTNGNEQFF.

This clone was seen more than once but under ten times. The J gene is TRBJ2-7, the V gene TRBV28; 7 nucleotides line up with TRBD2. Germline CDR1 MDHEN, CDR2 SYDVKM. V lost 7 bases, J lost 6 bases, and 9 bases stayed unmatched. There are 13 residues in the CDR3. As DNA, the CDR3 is TGTGCCAGCACCAATTCCGGGGAGGGCGAGCAGTACTTC. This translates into CASTNSGEGEQYF. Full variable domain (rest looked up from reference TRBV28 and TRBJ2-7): DVKVTQSSRYLVKRTGEKVFLECVQDMDHENMFWYRQDPGLGLRLIYFSYDVKMKEKGDIPEGYSVSREKKERFSLILESASTNQTSMYLCASTNSGEGEQYFGPGTRLTVT.

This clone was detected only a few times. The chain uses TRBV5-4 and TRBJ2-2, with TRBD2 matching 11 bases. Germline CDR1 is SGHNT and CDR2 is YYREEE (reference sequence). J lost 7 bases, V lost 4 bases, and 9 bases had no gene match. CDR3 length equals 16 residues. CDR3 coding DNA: TGTGCCAGCAGCCCGCGACTAGCGGGGTCCGGCGGGGAGCTGTTTTTT. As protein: CASSPRLAGSGGELFF.

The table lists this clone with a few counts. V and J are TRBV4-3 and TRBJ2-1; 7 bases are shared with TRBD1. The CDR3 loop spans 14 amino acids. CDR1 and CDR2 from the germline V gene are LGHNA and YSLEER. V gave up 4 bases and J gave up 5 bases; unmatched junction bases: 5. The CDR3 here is CASSLLGTDNEQFF. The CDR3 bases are TGCGCCAGCAGCCTACTCGGGACAGACAATGAGCAGTTCTTC.

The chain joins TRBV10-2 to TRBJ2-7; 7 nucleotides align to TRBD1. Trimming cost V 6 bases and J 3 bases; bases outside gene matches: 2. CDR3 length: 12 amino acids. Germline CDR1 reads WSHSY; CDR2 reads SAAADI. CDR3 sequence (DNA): TGCGCCAGCAGGGGACAGAACTACGAGCAGTACGTC. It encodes CASRGQNYEQYV.

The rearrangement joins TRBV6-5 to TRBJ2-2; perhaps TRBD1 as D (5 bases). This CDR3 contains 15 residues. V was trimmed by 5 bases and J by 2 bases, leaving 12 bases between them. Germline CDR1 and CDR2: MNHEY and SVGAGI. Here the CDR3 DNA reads TGTGCCAGCAGTACTCCATGGGGCAACACCGGGGAGCTGTTTTTT. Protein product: CASSTPWGNTGELFF.

Written as DNA, the CDR3 is TGTGCCAGCAGTCCGTGGACAGGGTATAACTATGGCTACACCTTC. It codes for CASSPWTGYNYGYTF. The rearrangement joins TRBV27 to TRBJ1-2; the match to TRBD1 covers 8 bases. The V gene's germline CDR1 is MNHEY and CDR2 SMNVEV (reference sequence). The CDR3 contains 15 residues. The V gene end was trimmed by 5 bases and the J gene end by 1 base; junction bases not matched to a gene: 6.

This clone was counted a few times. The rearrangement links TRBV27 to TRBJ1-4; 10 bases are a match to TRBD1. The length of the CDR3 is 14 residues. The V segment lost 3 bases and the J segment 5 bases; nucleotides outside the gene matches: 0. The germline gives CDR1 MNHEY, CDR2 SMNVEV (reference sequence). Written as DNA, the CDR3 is TGTGCCAGCAGTTTGGACAGGGGGAATGAAAAACTGTTTTTT. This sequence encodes CASSLDRGNEKLFF.